This TCR beta chain emerged from a study of T cell repertoires in cytomegalovirus infection. Study in general: The public TCR beta signatures pointed to both CMV infection and matching HLA type.

One entry per CDR3 protein, called by TCRdb with MiXCR from the reads. The sample has around 900,000 distinct CDR3 sequences, approximately 32% seen once. This CDR3 region has 16 residues. Germline V gene data show CDR1 as LNHDA and CDR2 as SQIVND (reference sequence). The V gene lost 3 bases and the J gene lost 0 bases, with 12 bases spanning the gap. The sample holds a few counts of this clonotype. Antigen specificity is unknown. The specimen comprised cultured CD8+ T cells from PBMCs, sampled from culture after CMV antigen stimulation. The TCR was taken from a human donor in good health (CMV status not recorded). Some clones in this sample may be carry-over from other donors' samples. This rearrangement joins TRBV19 to TRBJ2-4; no reliable D call. The CDR3 loop reads CASSIGSNLAKNIQYF. The CDR3 DNA is TGTGCCAGTAGTATTGGCAGCAATCTAGCCAAAAACATTCAGTACTTC.